This T cell receptor beta chain was captured by sequencing in a study of somatic mutations in cytotoxic T cells in rheumatoid arthritis. The data were produced by immunoSEQ multiplex PCR, yet TCRdb's version contains in-frame clones alone and is incomplete. This repertoire shows about 27,000 clones, roughly 74% found once; its top ten account for roughly a tenth. A word on this clone: What it binds is unknown.

The V segment lost 4 bases and the J segment 5 bases; nucleotides outside the gene matches: 9. CDR3 length equals 15 residues. The V gene's germline CDR1 is SGHRS and CDR2 YFSETQ. General study findings and limits: Age-dependent increases in CD8+ clonality occurred in rheumatoid arthritis patients but not in healthy controls.

This clonotype was sampled from a woman aged 18-29 years in good health. Sequenced: CD8+ T cells sorted from blood. The V and J genes are TRBV5-1 and TRBJ1-1; 9 bases agree with TRBD1. CDR3: CASSGGQGGSTEAFF. For the CDR3, the DNA is TGCGCCAGCAGCGGGGGACAGGGAGGGTCGACTGAAGCTTTCTTT.